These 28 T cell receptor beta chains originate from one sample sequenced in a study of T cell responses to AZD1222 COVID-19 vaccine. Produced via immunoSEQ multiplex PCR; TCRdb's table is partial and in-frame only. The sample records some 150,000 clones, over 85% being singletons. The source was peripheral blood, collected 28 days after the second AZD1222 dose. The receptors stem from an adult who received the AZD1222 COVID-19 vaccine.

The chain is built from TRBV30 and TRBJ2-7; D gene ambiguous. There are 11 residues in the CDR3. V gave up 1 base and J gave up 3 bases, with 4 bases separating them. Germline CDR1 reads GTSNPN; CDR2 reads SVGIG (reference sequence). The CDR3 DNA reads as TGTGCCTGGAGTGACTACTACGAGCAGTACTTC. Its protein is CAWSDYYEQYF.

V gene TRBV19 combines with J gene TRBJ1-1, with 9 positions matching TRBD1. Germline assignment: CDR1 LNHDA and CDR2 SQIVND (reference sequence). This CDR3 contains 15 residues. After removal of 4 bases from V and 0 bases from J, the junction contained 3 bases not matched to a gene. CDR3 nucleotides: TGTGCCAGTAGTACGACAGGGGGAGTGAACACTGAAGCTTTCTTT. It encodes CASSTTGGVNTEAFF.

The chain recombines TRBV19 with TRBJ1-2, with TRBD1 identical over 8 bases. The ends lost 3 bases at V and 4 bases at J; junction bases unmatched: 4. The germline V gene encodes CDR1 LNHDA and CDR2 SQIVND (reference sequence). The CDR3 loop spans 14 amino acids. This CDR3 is CASSIRGQGYGYTF. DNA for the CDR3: TGTGCCAGTAGTATCAGGGGGCAGGGCTATGGCTACACCTTC.

The CDR3 DNA follows: TGTGCCTGGAGTGTACAGGATGATCAGCCCCAGCATTTT. Protein: CAWSVQDDQPQHF. The rearrangement uses TRBV30 and TRBJ1-5, with D possibly matching TRBD1 (5 bases). The CDR3 extends over 13 amino acids. V gave up 0 bases and J gave up 5 bases, with 8 bases separating them. CDR1 GTSNPN and CDR2 SVGIG come from the germline V gene (reference sequence).

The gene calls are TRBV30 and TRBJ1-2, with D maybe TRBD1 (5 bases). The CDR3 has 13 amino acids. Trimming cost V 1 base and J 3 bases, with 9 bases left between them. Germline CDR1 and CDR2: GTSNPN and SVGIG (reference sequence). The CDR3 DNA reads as TGTGCCTGGAGTGGAGGGGCGGACTATGGCTACACCTTC. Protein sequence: CAWSGGADYGYTF. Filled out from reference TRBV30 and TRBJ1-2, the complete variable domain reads SQTIHQWPATLVQPVGSPLSLECTVEGTSNPNLYWYRQAAGRGLQLLFYSVGIGQISSEVPQNLSASRPQDRQFILSSKKLLLSDSGFYLCAWSGGADYGYTFGSGTRLTVV.

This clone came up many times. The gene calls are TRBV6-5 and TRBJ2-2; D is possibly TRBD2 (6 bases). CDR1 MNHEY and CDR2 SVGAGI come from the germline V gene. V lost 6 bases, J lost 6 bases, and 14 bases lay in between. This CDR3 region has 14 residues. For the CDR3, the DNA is TGTGCCAGCAGCACTAGCCTTAACGCCGGGGAGCTGTTTTTT. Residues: CASSTSLNAGELFF.

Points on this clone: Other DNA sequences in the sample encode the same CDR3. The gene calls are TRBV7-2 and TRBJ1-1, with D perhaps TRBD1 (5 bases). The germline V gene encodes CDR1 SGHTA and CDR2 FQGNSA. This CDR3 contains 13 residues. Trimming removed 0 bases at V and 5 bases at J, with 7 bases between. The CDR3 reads CASSLAGDTEAFF. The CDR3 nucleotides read TGTGCCAGCAGCTTAGCAGGGGATACTGAAGCTTTCTTT. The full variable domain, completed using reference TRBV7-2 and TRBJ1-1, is GAGVSQSPSNKVTEKGKDVELRCDPISGHTALYWYRQSLGQGLEFLIYFQGNSAPDKSGLPSDRFSAERTGGSVSTLTIQRTQQEDSAVYLCASSLAGDTEAFFGQGTRLTVV.

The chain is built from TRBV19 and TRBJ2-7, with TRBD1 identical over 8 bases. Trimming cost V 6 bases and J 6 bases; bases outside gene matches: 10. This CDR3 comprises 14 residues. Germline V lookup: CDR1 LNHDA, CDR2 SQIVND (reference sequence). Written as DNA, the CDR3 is TGTGCCAGTAGCTCCGGGACAGGTAATTTCGAGCAGTACTTC. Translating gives CASSSGTGNFEQYF.

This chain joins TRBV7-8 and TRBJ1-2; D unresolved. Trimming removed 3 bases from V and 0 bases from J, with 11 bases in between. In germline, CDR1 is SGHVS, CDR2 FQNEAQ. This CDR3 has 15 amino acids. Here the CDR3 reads CASSFLRDPNYGYTF. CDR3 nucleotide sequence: TGTGCCAGCAGCTTTCTTAGGGATCCTAACTATGGCTACACCTTC.

The DNA of the CDR3 is TGTGCCAGCAGCTCCCTAGCGGGAGCGAAGAATGAGCAGTTCTTC. This translates into CASSSLAGAKNEQFF. This chain uses TRBV6-4 with TRBJ2-1, with TRBD2 matching over 10 bases. Per germline, CDR1 MRHNA and CDR2 SNTAGT. V was pared by 6 bases and J by 7 bases, with 9 bases of the junction left unmatched. The CDR3 length is 15 residues.

In DNA, the CDR3 is TGTGCCTGGAGTGTACGGCTCGATTGGCAGGGCCCTAATTCACCCCTCCACTTT. This gives the protein CAWSVRLDWQGPNSPLHF. This chain connects TRBV30 to TRBJ1-6, with D possibly TRBD1 on 5 matching bases. The CDR3 is made up of 18 amino acids. V gave up 0 bases and J gave up 6 bases, with 21 bases separating them. Germline V gene data show CDR1 as GTSNPN and CDR2 as SVGIG (reference sequence).

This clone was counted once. The CDR3 sequence: CASSLDRGSTEAFF. For the CDR3, the DNA is TGTGCCAGCAGTCTAGACAGGGGCAGCACTGAAGCTTTCTTT. This chain links TRBV6-5 with TRBJ1-1; 8 nucleotides agree with TRBD1. The CDR3 consists of 14 residues. V was pared by 5 bases and J by 4 bases, with 6 bases of the junction left unmatched. The germline V gene encodes CDR1 MNHEY and CDR2 SVGAGI.

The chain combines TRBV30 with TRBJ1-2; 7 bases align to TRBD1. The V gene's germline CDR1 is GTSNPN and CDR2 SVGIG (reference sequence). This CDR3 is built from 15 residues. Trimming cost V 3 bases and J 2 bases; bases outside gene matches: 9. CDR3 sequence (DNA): TGTGCCTGGAGACCCCGGGACAGAGAGAACTATGGCTACACCTTC. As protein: CAWRPRDRENYGYTF.

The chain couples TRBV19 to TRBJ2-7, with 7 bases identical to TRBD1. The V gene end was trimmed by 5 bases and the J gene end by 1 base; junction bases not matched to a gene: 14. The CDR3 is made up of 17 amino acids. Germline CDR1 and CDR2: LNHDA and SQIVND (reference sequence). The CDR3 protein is CASSPQGHRGFSYEQYF. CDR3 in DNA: TGTGCCAGTAGTCCCCAGGGTCACAGGGGATTTTCCTACGAGCAGTACTTC. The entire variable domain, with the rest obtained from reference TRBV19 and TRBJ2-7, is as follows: DGGITQSPKYLFRKEGQNVTLSCEQNLNHDAMYWYRQDPGQGLRLIYYSQIVNDFQKGDIAEGYSVSREKKESFPLTVTSAQKNPTAFYLCASSPQGHRGFSYEQYFGPGTRLTVT.

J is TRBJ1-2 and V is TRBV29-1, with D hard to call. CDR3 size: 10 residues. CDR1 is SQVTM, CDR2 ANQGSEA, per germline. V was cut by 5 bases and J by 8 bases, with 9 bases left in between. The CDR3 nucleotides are TGCAGCGTTCGGGATTCAGGCTACACCTTC. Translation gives CSVRDSGYTF.

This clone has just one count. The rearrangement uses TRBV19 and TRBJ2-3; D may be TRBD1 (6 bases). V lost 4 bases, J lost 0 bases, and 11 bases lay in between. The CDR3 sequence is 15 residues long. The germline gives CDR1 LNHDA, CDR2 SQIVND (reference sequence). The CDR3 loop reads CASSKQGASTDTQYF. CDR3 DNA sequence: TGTGCCAGTAGTAAACAGGGAGCAAGCACAGATACGCAGTATTTT. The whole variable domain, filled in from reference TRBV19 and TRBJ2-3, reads DGGITQSPKYLFRKEGQNVTLSCEQNLNHDAMYWYRQDPGQGLRLIYYSQIVNDFQKGDIAEGYSVSREKKESFPLTVTSAQKNPTAFYLCASSKQGASTDTQYFGPGTRLTVL.

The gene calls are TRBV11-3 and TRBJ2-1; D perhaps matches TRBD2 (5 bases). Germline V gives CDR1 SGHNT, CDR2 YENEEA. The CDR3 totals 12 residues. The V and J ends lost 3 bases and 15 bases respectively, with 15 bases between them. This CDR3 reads CASSFAPRELFF. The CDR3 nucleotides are TGTGCCAGCAGCTTCGCGCCCCGGGAACTGTTCTTC.

Here the CDR3 DNA reads TGTGCCAGTAGGATCCCGGGGCCCTCCCTTAACACCGGGGAGCTGTTTTTT. As protein: CASRIPGPSLNTGELFF. The chain links TRBV19 to TRBJ2-2; either TRBD1 or TRBD2 may supply D (5 bases each). CDR1 and CDR2 (germline): LNHDA, SQIVND (reference sequence). The CDR3 runs to 17 residues. Trimming took 6 bases from V and 2 from J, leaving 19 bases between them.

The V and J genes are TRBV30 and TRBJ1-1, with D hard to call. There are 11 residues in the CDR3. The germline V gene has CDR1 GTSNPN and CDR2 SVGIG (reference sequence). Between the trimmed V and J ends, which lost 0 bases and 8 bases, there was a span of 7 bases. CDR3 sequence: CAWSVSREAFF. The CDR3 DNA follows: TGTGCCTGGAGTGTATCTCGGGAAGCTTTCTTT.

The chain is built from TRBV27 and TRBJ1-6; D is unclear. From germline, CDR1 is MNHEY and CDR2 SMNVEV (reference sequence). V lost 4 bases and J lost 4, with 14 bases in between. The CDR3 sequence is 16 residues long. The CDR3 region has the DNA TGTGCCAGCAGTTGGGTTGGTTCGGAATATAATTCACCCCTCCACTTT. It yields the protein CASSWVGSEYNSPLHF.

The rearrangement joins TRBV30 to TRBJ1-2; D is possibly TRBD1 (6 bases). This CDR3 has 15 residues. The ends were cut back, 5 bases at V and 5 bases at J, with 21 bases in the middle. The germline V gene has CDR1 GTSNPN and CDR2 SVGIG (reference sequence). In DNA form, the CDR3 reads TGTGCCTGGGCGAACTCGGGGGGCGGAGGGTATGGCTACACCTTC. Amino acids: CAWANSGGGGYGYTF.

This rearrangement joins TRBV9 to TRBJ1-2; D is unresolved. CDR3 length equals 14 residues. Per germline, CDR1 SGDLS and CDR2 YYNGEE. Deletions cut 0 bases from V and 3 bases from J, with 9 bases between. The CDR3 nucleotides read TGTGCCAGCAGCGTAGCTGGAACGGACTATGGCTACACCTTC. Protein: CASSVAGTDYGYTF.

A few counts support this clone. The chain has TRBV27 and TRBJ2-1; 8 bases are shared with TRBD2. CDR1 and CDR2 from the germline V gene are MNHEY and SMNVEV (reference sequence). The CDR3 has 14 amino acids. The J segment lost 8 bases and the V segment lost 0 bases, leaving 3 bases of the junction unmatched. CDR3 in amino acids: CASSLSWTSYEQFF. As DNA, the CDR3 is TGTGCCAGCAGTTTATCGTGGACTAGCTATGAGCAGTTCTTC.

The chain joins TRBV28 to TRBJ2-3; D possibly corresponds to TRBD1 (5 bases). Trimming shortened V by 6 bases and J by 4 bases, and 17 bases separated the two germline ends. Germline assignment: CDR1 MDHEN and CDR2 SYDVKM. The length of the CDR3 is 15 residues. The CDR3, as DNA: TGTGCCAGCAGGCCCGCTGGTCAGGGCGCAGATACGCAGTATTTT. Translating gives CASRPAGQGADTQYF.

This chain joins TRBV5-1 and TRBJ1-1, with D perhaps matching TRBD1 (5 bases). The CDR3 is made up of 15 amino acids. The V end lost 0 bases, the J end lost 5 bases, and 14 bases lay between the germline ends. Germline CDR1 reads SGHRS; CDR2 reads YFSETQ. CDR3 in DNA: TGCGCCAGCAGCTTGGCCCAGGGAGGTTGGACTGAAGCTTTCTTT. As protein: CASSLAQGGWTEAFF.

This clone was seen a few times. DNA of the CDR3: TGTGCCACCAGAGGACAGGTCCAAGAGACCCAGTACTTC. This gives the protein CATRGQVQETQYF. V and J are TRBV15 and TRBJ2-5; 7 nucleotides match TRBD1. After removal of 6 bases from V and 1 base from J, the junction contained 2 bases not matched to a gene. The CDR3 spans 13 residues. CDR1 LNHNV and CDR2 YYDKDF come from the germline V gene (reference sequence).

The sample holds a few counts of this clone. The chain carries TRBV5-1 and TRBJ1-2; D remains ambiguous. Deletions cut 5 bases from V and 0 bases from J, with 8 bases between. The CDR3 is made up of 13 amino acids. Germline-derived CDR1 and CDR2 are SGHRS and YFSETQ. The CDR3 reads CASRADSNYGYTF. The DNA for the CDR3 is TGCGCCAGCAGGGCGGACTCTAACTATGGCTACACCTTC.

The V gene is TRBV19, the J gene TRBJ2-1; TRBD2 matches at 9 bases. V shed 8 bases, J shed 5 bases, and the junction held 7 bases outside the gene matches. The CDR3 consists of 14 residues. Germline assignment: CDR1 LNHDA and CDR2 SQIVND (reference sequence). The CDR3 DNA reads TGTGCCAGTTCTGCGGGGGGGCTAGACAATGAGCAGTTCTTC. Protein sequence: CASSAGGLDNEQFF.